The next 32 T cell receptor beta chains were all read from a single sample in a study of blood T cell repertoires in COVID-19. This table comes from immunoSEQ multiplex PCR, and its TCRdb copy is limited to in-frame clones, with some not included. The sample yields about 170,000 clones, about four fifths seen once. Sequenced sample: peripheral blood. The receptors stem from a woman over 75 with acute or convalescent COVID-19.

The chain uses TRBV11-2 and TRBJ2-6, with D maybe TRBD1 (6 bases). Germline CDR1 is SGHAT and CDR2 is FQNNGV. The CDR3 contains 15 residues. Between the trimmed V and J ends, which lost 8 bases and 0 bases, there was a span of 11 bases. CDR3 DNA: TGTGCCAGCGCCCAGGGGTTCTCTGGGGCCAACGTCCTGACTTTC. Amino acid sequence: CASAQGFSGANVLTF.

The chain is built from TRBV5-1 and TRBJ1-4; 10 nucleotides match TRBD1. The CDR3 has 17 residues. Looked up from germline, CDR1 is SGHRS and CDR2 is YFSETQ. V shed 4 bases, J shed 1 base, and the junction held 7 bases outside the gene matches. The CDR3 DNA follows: TGCGCCAGCAGCACCGGGACAGGGGACTTAACTAATGAAAAACTGTTTTTT. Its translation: CASSTGTGDLTNEKLFF.

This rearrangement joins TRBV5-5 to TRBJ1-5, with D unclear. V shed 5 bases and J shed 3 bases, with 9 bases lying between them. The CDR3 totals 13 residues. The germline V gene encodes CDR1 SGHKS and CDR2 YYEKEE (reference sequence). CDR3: CASSYSSNQPQHF. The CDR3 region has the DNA TGTGCCAGCAGTTACAGCTCCAATCAGCCCCAGCATTTT.

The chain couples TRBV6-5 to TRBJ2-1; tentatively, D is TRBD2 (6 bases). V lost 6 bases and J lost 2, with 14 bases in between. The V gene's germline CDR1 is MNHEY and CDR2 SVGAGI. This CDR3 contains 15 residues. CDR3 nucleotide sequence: TGTGCCAGCAGCAGACTAGAAGGGGCCTACAATGAGCAGTTCTTC. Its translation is CASSRLEGAYNEQFF.

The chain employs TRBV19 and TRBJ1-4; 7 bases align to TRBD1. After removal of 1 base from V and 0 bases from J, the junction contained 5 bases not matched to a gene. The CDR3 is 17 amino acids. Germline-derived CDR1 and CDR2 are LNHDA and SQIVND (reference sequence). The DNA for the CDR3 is TGTGCCAGTAGTATAGGCGGGACAGTCGCAACTAATGAAAAACTGTTTTTT. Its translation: CASSIGGTVATNEKLFF.

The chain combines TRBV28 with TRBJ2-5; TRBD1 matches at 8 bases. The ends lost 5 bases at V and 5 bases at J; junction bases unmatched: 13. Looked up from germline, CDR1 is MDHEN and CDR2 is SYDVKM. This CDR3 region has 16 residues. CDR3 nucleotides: TGTGCCAGCAGTCGAACCGGACAGGGTGGGGGGGAGACCCAGTACTTC. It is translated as CASSRTGQGGGETQYF.

CDR3 nucleotide sequence: TGCAGTGGACGGGGGGAAAAGACCCAGTACTTC. Its translation: CSGRGEKTQYF. This chain links TRBV20-1 with TRBJ2-5; 7 nucleotides line up with TRBD2. The CDR3 sequence is 11 residues long. V lost 7 bases, J lost 6 bases, and 5 bases stayed unmatched. Germline lookup yields CDR1 DFQATT and CDR2 SNEGSKA (reference sequence).

This CDR3 is CASSEEGAPYEQYF. The DNA for the CDR3 is TGTGCCAGTTCTGAGGAGGGGGCCCCCTACGAGCAGTACTTC. The V and J genes are TRBV9 and TRBJ2-7; TRBD1 is a possible D gene (7 bases). Between the trimmed V and J ends, which lost 8 bases and 2 bases, there was a span of 17 bases. Germline V gene data show CDR1 as SGDLS and CDR2 as YYNGEE. The CDR3 covers 14 residues.

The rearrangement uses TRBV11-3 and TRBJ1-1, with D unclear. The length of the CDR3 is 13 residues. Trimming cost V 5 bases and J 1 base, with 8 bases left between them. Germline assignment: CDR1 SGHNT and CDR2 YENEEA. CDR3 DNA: TGTGCCAGCAGCCAAACAAGGAACACTGAAGCTTTCTTT. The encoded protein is CASSQTRNTEAFF.

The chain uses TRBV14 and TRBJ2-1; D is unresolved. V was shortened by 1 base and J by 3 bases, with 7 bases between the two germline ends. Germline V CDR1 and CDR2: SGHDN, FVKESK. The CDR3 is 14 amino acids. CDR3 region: CASSQVRSYNEQFF. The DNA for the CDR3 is TGTGCCAGCAGCCAAGTTCGGAGCTACAATGAGCAGTTCTTC. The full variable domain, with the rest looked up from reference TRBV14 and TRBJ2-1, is EAGVTQFPSHSVIEKGQTVTLRCDPISGHDNLYWYRRVMGKEIKFLLHFVKESKQDESGMPNNRFLAERTGGTYSTLKVQPAELEDSGVYFCASSQVRSYNEQFFGPGTRLTVL.

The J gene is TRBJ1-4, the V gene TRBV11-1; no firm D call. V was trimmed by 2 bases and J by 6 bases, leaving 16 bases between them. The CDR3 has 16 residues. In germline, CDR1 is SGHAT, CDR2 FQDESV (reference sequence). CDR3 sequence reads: CASSLKRRSGDEKLFF. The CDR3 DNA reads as TGTGCCAGCAGCTTAAAACGACGGAGTGGTGATGAAAAACTGTTTTTT. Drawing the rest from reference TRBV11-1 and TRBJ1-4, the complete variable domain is EAEVAQSPRYKITEKSQAVAFWCDPISGHATLYWYRQILGQGPELLVQFQDESVVDDSQLPKDRFSAERLKGVDSTLKIQPAELGDSAMYLCASSLKRRSGDEKLFFGSGTQLSVL.

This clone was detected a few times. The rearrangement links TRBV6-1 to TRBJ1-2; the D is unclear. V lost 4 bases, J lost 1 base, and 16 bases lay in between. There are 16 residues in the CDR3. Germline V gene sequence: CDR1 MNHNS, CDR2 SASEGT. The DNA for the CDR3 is TGTGCCAGCAGTGGCCCGACTACAGCTTTTAACTATGGCTACACCTTC. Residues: CASSGPTTAFNYGYTF.

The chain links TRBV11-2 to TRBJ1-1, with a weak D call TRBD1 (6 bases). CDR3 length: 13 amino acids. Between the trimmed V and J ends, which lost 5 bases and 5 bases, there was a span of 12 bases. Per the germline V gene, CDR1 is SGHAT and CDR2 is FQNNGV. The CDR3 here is CASSARGGTEAFF. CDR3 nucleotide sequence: TGTGCCAGCAGCGCCAGGGGAGGGACTGAAGCTTTCTTT.

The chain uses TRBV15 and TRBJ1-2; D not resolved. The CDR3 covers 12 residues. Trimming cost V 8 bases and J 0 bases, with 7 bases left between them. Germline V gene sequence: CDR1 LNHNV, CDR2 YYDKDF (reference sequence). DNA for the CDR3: TGTGCCACCGGGGAGTCTAACTATGGCTACACCTTC. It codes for CATGESNYGYTF.

The CDR3 DNA reads TGCAGCGCCAGAATGTCGGGGTTTAACACTGAAGCTTTCTTT. Residues: CSARMSGFNTEAFF. The chain uses TRBV29-1 and TRBJ1-1, with D unresolved. The length of the CDR3 is 14 residues. V dropped 7 bases and J dropped 2 bases, with 17 bases sitting between them. The germline V gene has CDR1 SQVTM and CDR2 ANQGSEA.

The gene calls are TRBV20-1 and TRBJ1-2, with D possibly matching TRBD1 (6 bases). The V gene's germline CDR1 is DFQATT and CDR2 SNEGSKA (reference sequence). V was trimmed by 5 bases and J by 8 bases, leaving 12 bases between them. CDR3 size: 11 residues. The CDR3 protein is CSASGVQGYTF. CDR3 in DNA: TGCAGTGCTTCAGGGGTTCAAGGCTACACCTTC.

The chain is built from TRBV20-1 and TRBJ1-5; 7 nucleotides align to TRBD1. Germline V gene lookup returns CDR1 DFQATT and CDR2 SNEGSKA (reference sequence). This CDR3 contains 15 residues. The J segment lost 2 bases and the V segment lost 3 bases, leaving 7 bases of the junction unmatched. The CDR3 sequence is CSASGRQGGNQPQHF. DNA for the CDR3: TGCAGTGCTAGTGGGCGACAGGGCGGCAATCAGCCCCAGCATTTT.

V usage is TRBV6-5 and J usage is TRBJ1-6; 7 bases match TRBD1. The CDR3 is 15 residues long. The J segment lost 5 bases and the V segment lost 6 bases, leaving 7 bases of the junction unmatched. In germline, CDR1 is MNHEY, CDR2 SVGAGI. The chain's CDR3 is CASSETGSDNSPLHF. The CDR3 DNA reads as TGTGCCAGCAGCGAGACAGGGAGCGATAATTCACCCCTCCACTTT.

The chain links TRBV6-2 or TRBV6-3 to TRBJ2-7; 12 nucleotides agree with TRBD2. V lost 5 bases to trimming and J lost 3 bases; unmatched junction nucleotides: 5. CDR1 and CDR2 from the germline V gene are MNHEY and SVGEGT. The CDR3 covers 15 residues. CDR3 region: CASSGLAGYFYEQYF. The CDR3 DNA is TGTGCCAGCAGTGGACTAGCGGGGTATTTCTACGAGCAGTACTTC.

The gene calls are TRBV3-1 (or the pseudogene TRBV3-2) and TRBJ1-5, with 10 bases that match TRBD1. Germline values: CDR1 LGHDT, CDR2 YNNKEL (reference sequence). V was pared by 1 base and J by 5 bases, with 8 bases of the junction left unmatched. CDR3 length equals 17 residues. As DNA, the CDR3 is TGTGCCAGCAGCCAAGGGGCCCGGGACAGGGGTTATCAGCCCCAGCATTTT. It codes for CASSQGARDRGYQPQHF.

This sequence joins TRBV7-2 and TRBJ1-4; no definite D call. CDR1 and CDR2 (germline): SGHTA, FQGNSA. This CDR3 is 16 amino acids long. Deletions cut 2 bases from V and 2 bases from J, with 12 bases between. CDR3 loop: CASSLRRSGTNEKLFF. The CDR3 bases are TGTGCCAGCAGCTTAAGGAGGTCGGGCACTAATGAAAAACTGTTTTTT.

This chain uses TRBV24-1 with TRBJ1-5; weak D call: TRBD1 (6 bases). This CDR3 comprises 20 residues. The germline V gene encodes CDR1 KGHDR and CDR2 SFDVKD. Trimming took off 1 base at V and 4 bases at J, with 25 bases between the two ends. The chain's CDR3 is CATSDFPPCPRDTKNQPQHF. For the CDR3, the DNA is TGTGCCACCAGTGATTTCCCACCCTGTCCCCGGGACACCAAGAATCAGCCCCAGCATTTT.

CDR3 protein: CASSLLGASGGNYEQYF. CDR3 coding DNA: TGTGCCAGCAGCTTGCTGGGGGCCAGCGGGGGAAACTACGAGCAGTACTTC. V usage is TRBV5-4 and J usage is TRBJ2-7; 8 bases are a match to TRBD2. Germline CDR1 and CDR2: SGHNT and YYREEE (reference sequence). J gave up 3 bases and V 1 base, and 12 bases lay outside the gene matches. The CDR3 runs to 17 residues.

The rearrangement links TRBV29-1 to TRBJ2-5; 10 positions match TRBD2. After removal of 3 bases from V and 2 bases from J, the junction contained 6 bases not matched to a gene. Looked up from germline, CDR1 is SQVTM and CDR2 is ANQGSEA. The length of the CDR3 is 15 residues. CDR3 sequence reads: CSVDGEAGGQETQYF. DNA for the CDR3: TGCAGCGTTGATGGAGAAGCGGGGGGGCAAGAGACCCAGTACTTC.

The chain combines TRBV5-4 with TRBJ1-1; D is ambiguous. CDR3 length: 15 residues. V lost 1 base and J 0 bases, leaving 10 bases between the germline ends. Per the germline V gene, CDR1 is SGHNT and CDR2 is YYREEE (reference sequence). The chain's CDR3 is CASSLSGVMNTEAFF. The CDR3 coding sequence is TGTGCCAGCAGCTTGTCCGGAGTTATGAACACTGAAGCTTTCTTT.

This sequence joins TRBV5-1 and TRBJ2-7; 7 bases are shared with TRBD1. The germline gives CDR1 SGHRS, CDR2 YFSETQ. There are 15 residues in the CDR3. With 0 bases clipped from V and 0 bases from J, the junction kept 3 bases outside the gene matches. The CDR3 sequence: CASSLVQGSSYEQYF. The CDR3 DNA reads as TGCGCCAGCAGCTTGGTACAGGGGAGCTCCTACGAGCAGTACTTC.

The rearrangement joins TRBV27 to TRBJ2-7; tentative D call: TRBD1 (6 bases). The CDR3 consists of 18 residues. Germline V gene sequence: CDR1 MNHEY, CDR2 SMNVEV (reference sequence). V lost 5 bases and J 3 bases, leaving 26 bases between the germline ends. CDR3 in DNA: TGTGCCAGCAGTAAAAGCGACCACAGGGATGGAGGAGACTACGAGCAGTACTTC. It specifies CASSKSDHRDGGDYEQYF.

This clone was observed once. The CDR3 DNA reads TGTGCCAGCAGTGGGCTAGCGGGGGGAAGCTCCTACAATGAGCAGTTCTTC. This translates into CASSGLAGGSSYNEQFF. The V call is TRBV6-9, the J call TRBJ2-1; 11 bases fit TRBD2. Germline loops: CDR1 MNHGY, CDR2 SVAAGI. V lost 5 bases and J lost 0; bases outside the gene matches: 6. The CDR3 runs to 17 residues.

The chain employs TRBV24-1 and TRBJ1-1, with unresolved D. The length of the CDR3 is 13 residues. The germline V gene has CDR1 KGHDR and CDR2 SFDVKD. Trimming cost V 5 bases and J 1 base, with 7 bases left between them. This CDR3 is CATSAGENTEAFF. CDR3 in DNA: TGTGCCACCAGTGCCGGGGAGAACACTGAAGCTTTCTTT.

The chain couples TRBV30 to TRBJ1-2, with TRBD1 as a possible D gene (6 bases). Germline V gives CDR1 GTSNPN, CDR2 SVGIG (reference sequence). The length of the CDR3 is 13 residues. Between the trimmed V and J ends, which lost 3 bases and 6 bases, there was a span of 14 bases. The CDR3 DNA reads TGTGCCTGGAGGTCCCGAGGGGGACATGGCTACACCTTC. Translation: CAWRSRGGHGYTF.

The CDR3 DNA sequence: TGTGCCAGCAGCTCTAGCCGGACTAGCGGGAGAATGAATGAGCAGTTCTTC. Protein: CASSSSRTSGRMNEQFF. This chain joins TRBV7-2 and TRBJ2-1, with 13 bases aligning to TRBD2. From germline, CDR1 is SGHTA and CDR2 FQGNSA. V shed 4 bases, J shed 7 bases, and the junction held 10 bases outside the gene matches. The CDR3 totals 17 residues.

CDR3 residues: CASRTGTSYSPLHF. CDR3 in DNA: TGTGCCAGCAGGACCGGGACTTCATATTCACCCCTCCACTTT. The chain links TRBV28 to TRBJ1-6; a possible D gene is TRBD1 (5 bases). The germline V gene has CDR1 MDHEN and CDR2 SYDVKM. The CDR3 has 14 residues. The V gene lost 6 bases and the J gene lost 8 bases, with 14 bases spanning the gap.